Sequencing of this TCR beta chain was carried out in a study of CD8+CD57+ T cells in acquired aplastic anemia. Study at large: An average of roughly 3 ug of DNA was obtained from sorted CD4+ and CD8+ cells. Findings of the study overall: Patients and controls shared around 30 CD8+ CDR3 sequences. Statistical testing detected no significant gap in CD8+ Simpson's diversity between patients and controls.

As regards this clonotype: Its antigen is still unknown.

The template used for profiling TCR beta VDJ and CDR3 was genomic DNA. In TCRdb, the reads were re-called with MiXCR into one record per CDR3 protein. The table lists roughly 190,000 distinct CDR3 sequences, less than 70% of them singletons. The CDR3 extends over 14 amino acids. CDR1 and CDR2 (germline): SNHLY, FYNNEI. V shed 6 bases and J shed 2 bases, with 12 bases lying between them. The V gene is TRBV2, the J gene TRBJ2-3; D perhaps matches TRBD1 (5 bases). The source of this sequence is a human donor in good health, serving as a control. Sequencing input: sorted CD4+, CD8+, or CD8+CD57+ T cells (not recorded which) from PBMCs. CDR3 DNA: TGTGCCAGCAGCTTAGGGGTGACCACAGATACGCAGTATTTT. It specifies CASSLGVTTDTQYF. The full variable domain, completed using reference TRBV2 and TRBJ2-3, is EPEVTQTPSHQVTQMGQEVILRCVPISNHLYFYWYRQILGQKVEFLVSFYNNEISEKSEIFDDQFSVERPDGSNFTLKIRSTKLEDSAMYFCASSLGVTTDTQYFGPGTRLTVL.